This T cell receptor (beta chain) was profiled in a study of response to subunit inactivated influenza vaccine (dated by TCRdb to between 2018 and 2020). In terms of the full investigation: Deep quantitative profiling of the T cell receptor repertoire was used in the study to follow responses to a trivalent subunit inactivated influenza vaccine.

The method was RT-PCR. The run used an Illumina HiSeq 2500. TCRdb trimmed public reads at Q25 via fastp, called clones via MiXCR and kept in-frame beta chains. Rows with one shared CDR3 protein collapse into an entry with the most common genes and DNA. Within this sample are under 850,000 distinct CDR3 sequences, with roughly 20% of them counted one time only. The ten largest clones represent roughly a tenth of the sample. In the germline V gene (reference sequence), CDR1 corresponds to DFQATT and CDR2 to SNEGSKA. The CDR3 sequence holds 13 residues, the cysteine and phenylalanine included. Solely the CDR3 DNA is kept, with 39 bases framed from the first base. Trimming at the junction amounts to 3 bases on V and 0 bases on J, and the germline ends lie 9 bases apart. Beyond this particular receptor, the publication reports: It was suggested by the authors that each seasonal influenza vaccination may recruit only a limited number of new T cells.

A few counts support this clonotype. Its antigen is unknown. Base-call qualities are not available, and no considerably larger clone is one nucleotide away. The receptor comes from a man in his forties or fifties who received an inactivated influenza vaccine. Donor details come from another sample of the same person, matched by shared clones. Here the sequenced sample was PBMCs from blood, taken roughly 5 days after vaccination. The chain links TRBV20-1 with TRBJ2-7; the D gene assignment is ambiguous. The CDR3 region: CSARGPISYEQYF. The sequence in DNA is TGCAGTGCTAGGGGCCCTATCTCCTACGAGCAGTACTTC.